This T cell receptor beta chain was identified in a study of CD8+CD57+ T cells in acquired aplastic anemia. About the research overall: Sorted CD4+ and CD8+ cells yielded around 3.2 ug of DNA on average.

TCR beta VDJ and CDR3 profiling used genomic DNA as template. Via MiXCR, TCRdb re-called the reads, giving one row per CDR3 protein. The table includes approximately 250,000 distinct CDR3 sequences, 70% to 85% detected once. With regard to this clonotype: The junction and the germline gene differ at one end; a read error may be behind it.

Individuals selected for sequencing had exhibited CD8+CD57+ cell expansion on flow cytometry. A severe acquired aplastic anemia diagnosis applied to all patients. Germline CDR1 is LNHNV and CDR2 is YYDKDF (reference sequence). The CDR3 covers 15 residues. This receptor was obtained from a human donor with aplastic anemia. The genes are TRBV15 and TRBJ1-1; D call uncertain. The source material was sorted CD4+, CD8+, or CD8+CD57+ T cells (not recorded which) from PBMCs. CDR3 in amino acids: CATSLDLEQDTQAFF. The CDR3 DNA is TGTGCCACCAGCTTAGATCTCGAACAAGACACTCAAGCCTTCTTT.